These 18 T cell receptor beta chains were sequenced from one sample in a study of identical twins. Each CDR3 protein gets one entry after TCRdb re-called the 5' RACE reads with MiXCR. The table includes roughly 470,000 distinct CDR3 sequences, approximately 15% detected once. These data also formed part of another study, on yellow fever vaccine responses in identical twins.

The sequencing sample was made of CD4+ T cells sorted from blood. All receptors come from a woman aged 18-29 years in good health.

This clonotype was observed a few times. The chain links TRBV6-5 to TRBJ1-3, with D unclear. The CDR3 totals 14 residues. The ends were cut back, 2 bases at V and 3 bases at J, with 8 bases in the middle. The V gene's germline CDR1 is MNHEY and CDR2 SVGAGI. The CDR3 is CASSYTGSGNTIYF. The CDR3 DNA is TGTGCCAGCAGTTACACGGGGAGTGGAAACACCATATATTTT.

This clonotype was counted only a few times. This chain joins TRBV14 and TRBJ2-1; the D gene is possibly TRBD2 (5 bases). The CDR3 is 15 amino acids. V lost 3 bases and J lost 3, with 12 bases in between. Germline CDR1 and CDR2: SGHDN and FVKESK. The DNA of the CDR3 is TGTGCCAGCAGCCACCAACTAGATTACTACAATGAGCAGTTCTTC. Its translation: CASSHQLDYYNEQFF.

This clonotype was counted only a few times. The chain combines TRBV11-2 with TRBJ1-6; possible D gene TRBD1, 6 bases. Germline CDR1 SGHAT, CDR2 FQNNGV. This CDR3 comprises 19 residues. Trimming removed 1 base at V and 3 bases at J, with 19 bases between. The CDR3 is CASSLGGGGGAYYNSPLHF. The CDR3 nucleotides read TGTGCCAGCAGCTTAGGAGGAGGCGGGGGCGCGTACTATAATTCACCCCTCCACTTT.

V usage is TRBV5-1 and J usage is TRBJ2-1; TRBD2 matches at 15 bases. V trimming: 1 base; J trimming: 0 bases; junction bases outside the gene matches: 11. Germline CDR1 SGHRS, CDR2 YFSETQ. CDR3 length equals 21 residues. In DNA, the CDR3 is TGCGCCAGCAGCTTGAGGGGAATAACGGGACTAGCGGGGGGCTCCTACAATGAGCAGTTCTTC. It encodes CASSLRGITGLAGGSYNEQFF.

In its sample, this clonotype was seen a few times. The chain combines TRBV5-1 with TRBJ1-1; D might be TRBD1 (5 bases). Germline V CDR1 and CDR2: SGHRS, YFSETQ. This CDR3 spans 14 amino acids. Between the trimmed V and J ends, which lost 6 bases and 1 base, there was a span of 13 bases. CDR3 coding DNA: TGCGCCAGCACCAACGGGGCCGGGAACACTGAAGCTTTCTTT. Protein product: CASTNGAGNTEAFF. Variable domain in full (rest from reference TRBV5-1 and TRBJ1-1): KAGVTQTPRYLIKTRGQQVTLSCSPISGHRSVSWYQQTPGQGLQFLFEYFSETQRNKGNFPGRFSGRQFSNSRSEMNVSTLELGDSALYLCASTNGAGNTEAFFGQGTRLTVV.

This clonotype appeared many times. The J gene is TRBJ2-7, the V gene TRBV29-1; a possible D gene is TRBD1 (5 bases). Trimming left V 7 bases short and J 3 bases short, with 25 bases between. This CDR3 region has 16 residues. Germline lookup yields CDR1 SQVTM and CDR2 ANQGSEA. The CDR3, as DNA: TGCAGCGCACTGGGGTCGTTTGGGGCAGCGAACTACGAGCAGTACTTC. Protein product: CSALGSFGAANYEQYF.

CDR3 sequence: CASSFSVQEQFF. Written as DNA, the CDR3 is TGCGCCAGCAGCTTTAGCGTGCAGGAGCAGTTCTTC. V and J are TRBV5-1 and TRBJ2-1; TRBD2 might be the D (5 bases). Deletions cut 2 bases from V and 10 bases from J, with 10 bases between. Per the germline V gene, CDR1 is SGHRS and CDR2 is YFSETQ. The CDR3 is 12 residues long.

Here the CDR3 reads CSARASGGGTDTQYF. The CDR3 region has the DNA TGCAGTGCTAGAGCCAGCGGGGGGGGCACAGATACGCAGTATTTT. This chain connects TRBV20-1 to TRBJ2-3; 10 nucleotides line up with TRBD2. Germline V gene sequence: CDR1 DFQATT, CDR2 SNEGSKA (reference sequence). The CDR3 consists of 15 residues. V lost 1 base to trimming and J lost 1 base; unmatched junction nucleotides: 2.

This clonotype occurred many times. The chain joins TRBV5-6 to TRBJ2-2, with 7 bases that match TRBD1. This CDR3 contains 14 residues. CDR1 SGHDT and CDR2 YYEEEE come from the germline V gene. J was trimmed by 7 bases and V by 0 bases; bases with no gene match: 3. CDR3 loop: CASSLAPGGGELFF. The CDR3 coding sequence is TGTGCCAGCAGCTTGGCCCCAGGGGGCGGGGAGCTGTTTTTT.

This clonotype was seen more than once but under ten times. The V and J genes are TRBV11-3 and TRBJ2-3, with a weak D call TRBD1 (6 bases). Trimming left V 5 bases short and J 2 bases short, with 14 bases between. Germline loops: CDR1 SGHNT, CDR2 YENEEA. This CDR3 is 15 amino acids long. CDR3 in amino acids: CASSARGGPTDTQYF. Written as DNA, the CDR3 is TGTGCCAGCAGCGCCCGAGGGGGACCCACAGATACGCAGTATTTT.

The rearrangement joins TRBV28 to TRBJ1-2; the D gene is possibly TRBD1 (5 bases). The CDR3 is 15 amino acids. The germline CDR1 and CDR2 sequences are MDHEN and SYDVKM. V gave up 4 bases and J gave up 5 bases, with 17 bases separating them. CDR3 sequence reads: CASSSQPTGSYGYTF. The CDR3 DNA sequence: TGTGCCAGCAGTTCCCAACCTACAGGTTCTTATGGCTACACCTTC.

The chain carries TRBV12-3 or TRBV12-4 and TRBJ2-1; 7 nucleotides agree with TRBD1. The CDR3 runs 12 residues. After removal of 10 bases from V and 6 bases from J, the junction contained 6 bases not matched to a gene. The CDR3 reads CATDRAGNEQFF. The CDR3 region has the DNA TGTGCCACCGACAGGGCGGGCAATGAGCAGTTCTTC.

This clonotype has only a few counts. The chain joins TRBV7-2 to TRBJ2-5, with a tentative D call TRBD1 (5 bases). Germline values: CDR1 SGHTA, CDR2 FQGNSA. The V and J ends lost 2 bases and 3 bases respectively, with 13 bases between them. CDR3 size: 15 residues. CDR3 amino acids: CASSLFGRAKETQYF. CDR3 nucleotides: TGTGCCAGCAGCTTATTTGGCAGGGCGAAAGAGACCCAGTACTTC.

This clonotype was counted ten times or more. DNA for the CDR3: TGTGCCAGCACCCCAATGTCGAGCTACAATGAGCAGTTCTTC. This encodes CASTPMSSYNEQFF. This chain links TRBV7-2 with TRBJ2-1; D remains unclear. The CDR3 is made up of 14 amino acids. Germline assignment: CDR1 SGHTA and CDR2 FQGNSA. The ends were cut back, 7 bases at V and 3 bases at J, with 13 bases in the middle.

A single count supports this clonotype. CDR3 amino acids: CASSSRAEGGGGTDTQYF. The DNA of the CDR3 is TGTGCCAGCAGTTCCCGCGCCGAGGGAGGGGGCGGCACAGATACGCAGTATTTT. This chain joins TRBV27 and TRBJ2-3, with D possibly called TRBD1 or TRBD2 (7 bases each). Deletions cut 4 bases from V and 1 base from J, with 21 bases between. This CDR3 region has 18 residues. The germline V gene has CDR1 MNHEY and CDR2 SMNVEV (reference sequence).

This clonotype appeared a few times. The V call is TRBV5-1, the J call TRBJ2-7; a weak D match, TRBD1 (6 bases). The CDR3 totals 16 residues. Germline assignment: CDR1 SGHRS and CDR2 YFSETQ. Trimming stripped 5 bases from V and 0 bases from J, with 18 bases between. CDR3 in amino acids: CASSRNRATDSYEQYF. DNA of the CDR3: TGCGCCAGCAGTCGGAACAGGGCGACAGACTCCTACGAGCAGTACTTC.

The V and J genes are TRBV7-6 and TRBJ2-7; D possibly corresponds to TRBD2 (6 bases). Trimming removed 5 bases from V and 3 bases from J, with 11 bases in between. Per the germline V gene, CDR1 is SGHVS and CDR2 is FNYEAQ. CDR3 length: 13 amino acids. The CDR3 reads CASSKGLLYEQYF. Written as DNA, the CDR3 is TGTGCCAGCAGCAAGGGACTGCTCTACGAGCAGTACTTC. Complete variable domain (other parts from reference TRBV7-6 and TRBJ2-7): GAGVSQSPRYKVTKRGQDVALRCDPISGHVSLYWYRQALGQGPEFLTYFNYEAQQDKSGLPNDRFSAERPEGSISTLTIQRTEQRDSAMYRCASSKGLLYEQYFGPGTRLTVT.

The CDR3 nucleotides read TGCGCCAGCAGCCAAGAACACAGGGTCACCTACGAGCAGTACTTC. Protein: CASSQEHRVTYEQYF. This chain uses TRBV4-1 with TRBJ2-7; D may be TRBD1 (6 bases). The V end lost 0 bases, the J end lost 2 bases, and 11 bases lay between the germline ends. The CDR3 is made up of 15 amino acids. From germline, CDR1 is MGHRA and CDR2 YSYEKL.